This T cell receptor (beta chain) derives from a study of neoadjuvant anti-PD-1 for oral cavity cancer (dated by TCRdb to about 2021). Background on the whole study: Before curative-intent surgical resection, most patients were given three to four biweekly doses of nivolumab at 3 mg/kg. Patients who did not progress were given a fourth nivolumab dose at about day 43 and had definitive surgical resection on days 50-56. Under RECIST 1.1, a patient counted as a responder if showing complete response, partial response or stable disease, and as a non-responder if showing progression. There were roughly 13 patients in the parent correlative cohort, and the response rate was 30% to 35%. General conclusions and limits of the study: The TCR analyses had only three patients in each response group, and the authors called for validation in larger cohorts. After neoadjuvant nivolumab, T cell clonality (Gini index) in PBMCs was significantly higher in non-responders than in responders. Higher pretreatment blood Treg/Th17 ratios correlated with both higher pretreatment blood TCRbeta clonality and lower post-treatment tumor TCRbeta clonality.

The time point label for this specimen denotes: before neoadjuvant nivolumab. The patients had newly diagnosed stage II-IVA oral cavity squamous cell carcinoma and had not received any prior systemic or radiation treatment. Everyone in the cohort had locally advanced, HPV-negative oral cavity squamous cell carcinoma. Peripheral blood mononuclear cells were analyzed directly and were not maintained or expanded in culture. Samples came from a longitudinal correlative study of a single-arm phase II trial of neoadjuvant nivolumab in oral cavity squamous cell carcinoma. Subject-matched pre- and post-treatment PBMCs and tumors from three responders and three non-responders underwent genomic DNA-based TCRbeta sequencing. Peripheral blood mononuclear cells were collected before nivolumab treatment and were collected again after treatment, at the time of surgery. The Maxwell RSC DNA from Cells kit was used to extract genomic DNA from PBMCs.

As regards this clone: Its target antigen remains unknown. Base qualities are not at hand, and no much larger clone is one base apart.

For deep sequencing, PBMC libraries mostly used about 500 ng of input genomic DNA, with six replicates for each sample. The immunoSEQ hsTCRbeta kit was used to prepare TCRbeta libraries, following the manufacturer's instructions. The completed libraries were mixed into a single pool at 3 nM, then sequenced with an Illumina NovaSeq 6000 S4 flow cell. Under the source paper's analysis protocol: The immunoSEQ Analyzer was used for raw data preprocessing and quality control. The analysis was limited to productive rearrangements, and each clonotype was defined by a unique CDR3 amino acid sequence. Repertoire clonality was estimated as the Gini-Simpson index, computed with the R package tcR. Student's t test was used to compare Gini indices, and Pearson correlation was used to assess associations with tumor size change. Sourced from immuneACCESS, this table was stored by TCRdb with only in-frame sequences that have V and J called. A share of the clones is absent; for the studies checked, an unresolved V gene accounts for under half, and the remainder has no known explanation. That table is the source of V, J and clone size, and D and trimming were worked out from the DNA. This sample gives about 81,000 clones in total; roughly 80% of them show up just once. Around 3.2% of the sample is in the top ten clones.

This TCR came from a person between 35 and 79 years old with oral cavity squamous cell carcinoma. Sequences were derived from PBMCs, sampled before nivolumab (anti-PD-1) treatment.

The CDR3 region: CASSGDRGLEQYF. The bases are TGTGCCAGCAGTGGTGACAGGGGGCTCGAGCAGTACTTC. Recombination joined TRBV6-5 with TRBJ2-7, with 10 central nucleotides matching TRBD1. V ends up 5 bases short and J 6 bases short, with an unmatched junction base count of 4. CDR1 MNHEY and CDR2 SVGAGI were looked up in the germline V gene. The CDR3 contains 13 residues, cysteine and phenylalanine counted. Only the CDR3 DNA stays, 39 bases, in frame from base 1.